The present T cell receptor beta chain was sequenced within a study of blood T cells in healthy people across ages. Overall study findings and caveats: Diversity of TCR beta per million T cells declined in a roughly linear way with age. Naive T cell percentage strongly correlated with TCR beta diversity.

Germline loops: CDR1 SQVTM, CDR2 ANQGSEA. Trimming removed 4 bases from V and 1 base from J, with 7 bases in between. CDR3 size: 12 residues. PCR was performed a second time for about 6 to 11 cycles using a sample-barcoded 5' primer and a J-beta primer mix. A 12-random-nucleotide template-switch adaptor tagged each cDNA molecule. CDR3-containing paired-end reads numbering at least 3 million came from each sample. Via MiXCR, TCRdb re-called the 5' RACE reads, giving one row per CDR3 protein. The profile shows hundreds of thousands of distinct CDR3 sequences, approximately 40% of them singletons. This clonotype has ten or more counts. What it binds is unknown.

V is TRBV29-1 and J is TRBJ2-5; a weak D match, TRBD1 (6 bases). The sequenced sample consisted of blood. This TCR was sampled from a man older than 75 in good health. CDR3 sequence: CSVGQAQETQYF. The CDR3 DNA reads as TGCAGCGTTGGACAGGCCCAAGAGACCCAGTACTTC.